Each of the 7 T cell receptor beta chains below was sequenced from the same sample in a study of Graves' ophthalmopathy and Graves' hyperthyroidism. As the template, RNA transcripts were used to amplify TCR beta CDR3 regions. RT-PCR was first run with HTBI primers, then multiplex PCR in a second round. TCRdb re-called the multiplex PCR reads through MiXCR, storing one row per CDR3 protein. The sample has roughly 700,000 distinct CDR3 sequences; 40% are singletons. The sequencing input was peripheral blood. The receptors were sampled from an adult man with Graves' ophthalmopathy.

The rearrangement links TRBV29-1 to TRBJ1-2; D perhaps matches TRBD1 (5 bases). Looked up from germline, CDR1 is SQVTM and CDR2 is ANQGSEA. This CDR3 is 13 amino acids long. V was clipped by 8 bases and J by 4 bases, with 17 bases between them. The CDR3 is CSFNIGRAYGYTF. CDR3 DNA sequence: TGCAGCTTTAATATCGGCAGGGCCTATGGCTACACCTTC.

This clonotype was recorded a few times. The chain links TRBV7-2 to TRBJ2-5; TRBD2 matches at 9 bases. In germline, CDR1 is SGHTA, CDR2 FQGNSA. V lost 7 bases, J lost 5 bases, and 20 bases stayed unmatched. The CDR3 is made up of 18 amino acids. The CDR3 spells CASTKPPISGSKVETQYF. Written as DNA, the CDR3 is TGTGCCAGCACCAAGCCGCCTATTAGCGGGAGTAAGGTCGAGACCCAGTACTTC.

This clonotype appeared a single time. The chain links TRBV7-9 to TRBJ2-7; D is unresolved. Germline V gives CDR1 SEHNR, CDR2 FQNEAQ (reference sequence). V shed 3 bases and J shed 3 bases, with 15 bases lying between them. The CDR3 is 15 amino acids. Here the CDR3 DNA reads TGTGCCAGCAGCTTGTTCGGTGAAGAAGGCTACGAGCAGTACTTC. Amino acid sequence: CASSLFGEEGYEQYF.

The table lists this clonotype with a few counts. The rearrangement links TRBV29-1 to TRBJ2-7; 8 bases are shared with TRBD1. The germline gives CDR1 SQVTM, CDR2 ANQGSEA. The junction had 10 bases not matched to a gene; V was cut back by 6 bases and J by 0 bases. CDR3 length: 15 residues. The CDR3 loop is CSVSITGGSSYEQYF. CDR3 nucleotides: TGCAGCGTATCGATTACAGGGGGGAGCTCCTACGAGCAGTACTTC.

The V call is TRBV6-1, the J call TRBJ2-5; D is perhaps TRBD1 (6 bases). Germline V CDR1 and CDR2: MNHNS, SASEGT. This CDR3 is built from 16 residues. The germline V and J ends were trimmed by 5 bases and 2 bases, with 18 bases remaining between them. CDR3 sequence: CASSYPPTGLQETQYF. CDR3 DNA: TGTGCCAGCAGTTACCCGCCCACAGGGCTGCAAGAGACCCAGTACTTC.

The J gene is TRBJ1-5, the V gene TRBV2, with D maybe TRBD1 (5 bases). CDR3 length equals 15 residues. The germline gives CDR1 SNHLY, CDR2 FYNNEI. V lost 7 bases and J lost 1, with 14 bases in between. CDR3 region: CASTSGRRSNQPQHF. In DNA form, the CDR3 reads TGTGCCAGCACGTCGGGACGGCGGAGCAATCAGCCCCAGCATTTT.

The chain links TRBV20-1 to TRBJ1-5; 9 bases align to TRBD1. With 1 base clipped from V and 6 bases from J, the junction kept 10 bases outside the gene matches. Germline V lookup: CDR1 DFQATT, CDR2 SNEGSKA (reference sequence). CDR3 length: 16 residues. CDR3 amino acids: CSARVHGTGFGQPQHF. CDR3 bases: TGCAGTGCTAGAGTTCACGGGACAGGGTTCGGTCAGCCCCAGCATTTT.